The 28 T cell receptor beta chains below come from one sample, sequenced in a study of blood T cell repertoires in COVID-19 (dated by TCRdb to about 2020). Libraries were constructed by the immunoSEQ multiplex PCR assay. Here the immuneACCESS table is served through TCRdb, limited to in-frame sequences with V and J called. Missing clones are a known gap in these copies; in checked studies unresolved V genes cover under half, and the rest lacks a known reason. For this sample there are tens of thousands of clones; 89% appear just once. The leading ten clones occupy 5% to 5.5% of the sample. The specimen sequenced was peripheral blood. The receptors shown here come from a woman aged 80 or over with active COVID-19.

The V call is TRBV7-9, the J call TRBJ2-3, with 7 bases fitting TRBD2. This CDR3 comprises 13 residues. CDR1 and CDR2 (germline): SEHNR, FQNEAQ (reference sequence). J lost 11 bases, V lost 5 bases, and 10 bases had no gene match. This CDR3 is CASSHRDYRKQYF. The CDR3 DNA reads as TGTGCCAGCAGCCACCGGGACTACCGAAAGCAGTATTTT.

The V gene is TRBV19, the J gene TRBJ2-2; D perhaps matches TRBD1 (6 bases). The ends were cut back, 6 bases at V and 5 bases at J, with 10 bases in the middle. The germline V gene has CDR1 LNHDA and CDR2 SQIVND (reference sequence). There are 13 residues in the CDR3. The CDR3 is CASRGHLTGELFF. The CDR3 DNA sequence: TGTGCCAGTAGGGGACATCTTACCGGGGAGCTGTTTTTT.

Only a few counts were recorded for this clone. The chain combines TRBV9 with TRBJ1-1, with D perhaps TRBD1 (5 bases). The CDR3 sequence is 13 residues long. Trimming stripped 0 bases from V and 7 bases from J, with 10 bases between. Per the germline V gene, CDR1 is SGDLS and CDR2 is YYNGEE. Here the CDR3 reads CASSVAGNDEAFF. The CDR3 nucleotides are TGTGCCAGCAGCGTAGCAGGGAACGATGAAGCTTTCTTT.

The V gene is TRBV30, the J gene TRBJ1-1; D uncertain. Trimming took 0 bases from V and 2 from J, leaving 7 bases between them. Germline V gene data show CDR1 as GTSNPN and CDR2 as SVGIG (reference sequence). The CDR3 consists of 13 residues. The CDR3 is CAWSVPVNTEAFF. CDR3 coding DNA: TGTGCCTGGAGTGTACCGGTTAACACTGAAGCTTTCTTT.

CDR3 loop: CASKGYTDTQYF. CDR3 DNA sequence: TGTGCCAGCAAGGGGTACACAGATACGCAGTATTTT. The chain recombines TRBV2 with TRBJ2-3, with D maybe TRBD1 (5 bases). The CDR3 length is 12 residues. The V and J ends lost 7 bases and 2 bases respectively, with 7 bases between them. CDR1 is SNHLY, CDR2 FYNNEI, per germline.

Turning to this clone: The junction differs from germline at one of its ends, possibly a read error. V usage is TRBV11-1 and J usage is TRBJ2-2, with D perhaps matching TRBD2 (6 bases). The CDR3 sequence is 13 residues long. Germline V gives CDR1 SGHAT, CDR2 FQDESV (reference sequence). The chain's CDR3 is CASSGRARGELFF. The CDR3 DNA is TGTGCCAGCAGCGGCCGAGCCCGCGGGGAGCTATTTTTT.

The gene calls are TRBV19 and TRBJ2-7; TRBD1 aligns across 8 bases. The length of the CDR3 is 12 residues. Germline V lookup: CDR1 LNHDA, CDR2 SQIVND (reference sequence). Unmatched junction bases numbered 6, after V lost 5 bases and J lost 9 bases. The CDR3 nucleotides are TGTGCCAGTAGTCCCCACAGGGGGGTGCAGTACTTC. Translating it yields CASSPHRGVQYF.

This clone has only one observation. The CDR3 protein is CASSLTRVTDTQYF. CDR3 bases: TGTGCCAGCAGCCTTACTAGGGTCACAGATACGCAGTATTTT. The V and J genes are TRBV7-8 and TRBJ2-3; the D gene is possibly TRBD2 (5 bases). With 5 bases removed from V and 2 bases from J, the gap between germline ends came to 11 bases. This CDR3 is built from 14 residues. Looked up from germline, CDR1 is SGHVS and CDR2 is FQNEAQ.

This sequence joins TRBV28 and TRBJ2-7; the D gene is possibly TRBD1 (6 bases). CDR3 size: 16 residues. CDR1 and CDR2 from the germline V gene are MDHEN and SYDVKM. Trimming removed 4 bases at V and 3 bases at J, with 19 bases between. The CDR3 protein is CASSSGTRASRYEQYF. The CDR3 region has the DNA TGTGCCAGCAGTTCCGGGACAAGGGCCTCACGCTACGAGCAGTACTTC.

The gene calls are TRBV7-9 and TRBJ2-7, with D perhaps TRBD2 (6 bases). Germline loops: CDR1 SEHNR, CDR2 FQNEAQ (reference sequence). The CDR3 runs to 17 residues. Trimming pared 2 bases from V and 4 bases from J, leaving 21 bases between. The CDR3 spells CASSLNLEGAGSYEQYF. The CDR3 nucleotides read TGTGCCAGCAGCTTAAATCTTGAGGGCGCGGGATCGTACGAGCAGTACTTC.

The chain employs TRBV11-2 and TRBJ2-7, with 7 bases fitting TRBD2. Unmatched junction bases numbered 9, after V lost 0 bases and J lost 4 bases. The CDR3 is 16 amino acids. Germline CDR1 reads SGHAT; CDR2 reads FQNNGV. The CDR3 sequence is CASSLEGGAPVYEQYF. CDR3 sequence (DNA): TGTGCCAGCAGCTTAGAGGGAGGGGCCCCCGTTTACGAGCAGTACTTC.

The rearrangement uses TRBV12-1 and TRBJ2-3; the table calls TRBD2, which could not be checked here. TRBV12-1 is a pseudogene segment. The CDR3 sequence is 17 residues long. The DNA for the CDR3 is TGTGCCAGCAGCTCCTGGACGGAGGAGAGGTTCACAGATACGCAGTATTTT. Translated, it gives CASSSWTEERFTDTQYF.

V is TRBV28 and J is TRBJ2-7; weak D call: TRBD2 (6 bases). CDR3 size: 15 residues. V gave up 2 bases and J gave up 0 bases, with 11 bases separating them. Germline CDR1 MDHEN, CDR2 SYDVKM. CDR3 in DNA: TGTGCCAGCAGTTTAGGGGGGTCTAGCTCCTACGAGCAGTACTTC. Residues: CASSLGGSSSYEQYF.

The chain couples TRBV5-5 to TRBJ2-7; TRBD1 matches 8 bases. Trimming at V came to 0 bases and at J to 2 bases, leaving 4 bases not matched to a gene. Germline CDR1 and CDR2: SGHKS and YYEKEE (reference sequence). The CDR3 is 15 amino acids. The chain's CDR3 is CASSLVTGVPYEQYF. CDR3 bases: TGTGCCAGCAGCTTGGTGACAGGGGTTCCCTACGAGCAGTACTTC.

This clone was seen a few times. This chain uses TRBV19 with TRBJ2-7; the D is unclear. The germline CDR1 and CDR2 sequences are LNHDA and SQIVND (reference sequence). The V end lost 5 bases, the J end lost 3 bases, and 11 bases lay between the germline ends. This CDR3 has 13 residues. This CDR3 reads CASSSSGGYEQYF. For the CDR3, the DNA is TGTGCCAGTAGTTCCTCCGGTGGCTACGAGCAGTACTTC.

The V gene is TRBV5-4, the J gene TRBJ2-5, with D hard to call. CDR1 is SGHNT and CDR2 is YYREEE in the germline V gene (reference sequence). The CDR3 contains 13 residues. V was cut by 4 bases and J by 2 bases, with 9 bases left in between. This CDR3 is CASSPGEQETQYF. CDR3 coding DNA: TGTGCCAGCAGCCCCGGAGAACAAGAGACCCAGTACTTC.

The chain employs TRBV4-1 and TRBJ1-3; D perhaps matches TRBD1 (5 bases). Per germline, CDR1 MGHRA and CDR2 YSYEKL. CDR3 length: 19 amino acids. The V and J ends lost 0 bases and 3 bases respectively, with 21 bases between them. The CDR3 DNA follows: TGCGCCAGCAGCCAAGATCAACGGCAGGGCCCTTTCGGTGGAAACACCATATATTTT. Translation: CASSQDQRQGPFGGNTIYF.

The chain recombines TRBV7-3 with TRBJ2-1, with 7 bases matching TRBD2. Germline V CDR1 and CDR2: SGHTA, FQGTGA. The junction had 6 bases not matched to a gene; V was cut back by 0 bases and J by 7 bases. This CDR3 region has 15 residues. CDR3 coding DNA: TGTGCCAGCAGCTTAACAGCGGGAATCGTAAATGAGCAGTTCTTC. Translating it yields CASSLTAGIVNEQFF.

The CDR3 reads CASSWTGGSYNEQFF. CDR3 nucleotide sequence: TGCGCCAGCAGTTGGACAGGGGGGTCCTACAATGAGCAGTTCTTC. This sequence joins TRBV5-1 and TRBJ2-1; TRBD1 matches at 10 bases. Germline assignment: CDR1 SGHRS and CDR2 YFSETQ. V lost 5 bases and J lost 1; bases outside the gene matches: 3. This CDR3 spans 15 amino acids.

The V call is TRBV3-1 (or the pseudogene TRBV3-2), the J call TRBJ2-7, with a possible D match to TRBD1 (5 bases). Trimming left V 5 bases short and J 5 bases short, with 13 bases between. The V gene's germline CDR1 is LGHDT and CDR2 YNNKEL (reference sequence). The CDR3 extends over 13 amino acids. DNA of the CDR3: TGTGCCAGCAGCTTGGCAGGGCTCAACGAGCAGTACTTC. This translates into CASSLAGLNEQYF.

The chain has TRBV28 and TRBJ1-3; 7 nucleotides align to TRBD1. This CDR3 is 17 amino acids long. Germline CDR1 is MDHEN and CDR2 is SYDVKM. Germline trimming cut 5 bases from V and 5 bases from J; bases unmatched to any gene: 15. The CDR3 sequence is CASSLWAAGGFRNTIYF. CDR3 nucleotides: TGTGCCAGCAGTCTCTGGGCGGCAGGGGGGTTCCGAAACACCATATATTTT.

This clone was picked up a small number of times. The rearrangement joins TRBV5-4 to TRBJ2-3; 9 bases fit TRBD2. Germline loops: CDR1 SGHNT, CDR2 YYREEE (reference sequence). Trimming removed 5 bases from V and 4 bases from J; junction bases left unmatched: 8. This CDR3 is built from 15 residues. Here the CDR3 DNA reads TGTGCCAGCAGACCAGCGGGAGGTAGTGCAGATACGCAGTATTTT. This codes for CASRPAGGSADTQYF. The variable domain in full, with the rest retrieved from reference TRBV5-4 and TRBJ2-3, is ETGVTQSPTHLIKTRGQQVTLRCSSQSGHNTVSWYQQALGQGPQFIFQYYREEENGRGNFPPRFSGLQFPNYSSELNVNALELDDSALYLCASRPAGGSADTQYFGPGTRLTVL.

This clone has a single count. The chain couples TRBV28 to TRBJ1-1; 9 bases are shared with TRBD1. The length of the CDR3 is 15 residues. The V segment lost 4 bases and the J segment 6 bases; nucleotides outside the gene matches: 9. Germline CDR1 is MDHEN and CDR2 is SYDVKM. The CDR3 DNA is TGTGCCAGCAGTTCCGGGGACAGGGTTCGGGCTGAAGCTTTCTTT. Encoded protein: CASSSGDRVRAEAFF.

The chain carries TRBV5-5 and TRBJ2-7; perhaps TRBD2 as D (5 bases). Germline-derived CDR1 and CDR2 are SGHKS and YYEKEE (reference sequence). Deletions cut 3 bases from V and 4 bases from J, with 8 bases between. This CDR3 has 12 residues. CDR3 loop: CASSWAGYEQYF. The DNA of the CDR3 is TGTGCCAGCAGCTGGGCGGGTTACGAGCAGTACTTC.

This chain links TRBV28 with TRBJ2-5; possible D gene TRBD1, 6 bases. The V end was cut by 5 bases, the J end by 1 base, with 14 bases between. Germline V lookup: CDR1 MDHEN, CDR2 SYDVKM. The CDR3 is 15 amino acids. The CDR3 sequence: CASSNQGSLQETQYF. CDR3 sequence (DNA): TGTGCCAGCAGTAATCAGGGGTCCCTCCAAGAGACCCAGTACTTC.

The J gene is TRBJ2-5, the V gene TRBV7-2; a possible D gene is TRBD2 (6 bases). V gave up 4 bases and J gave up 5 bases, with 26 bases separating them. Germline values: CDR1 SGHTA, CDR2 FQGNSA. There are 18 residues in the CDR3. CDR3 protein: CASSSATHRGAGGETQYF. CDR3 nucleotide sequence: TGTGCCAGCAGCTCCGCCACACACCGGGGAGCCGGAGGGGAGACCCAGTACTTC.

The J gene is TRBJ1-1, the V gene TRBV4-3; D ambiguous. The V gene lost 0 bases and the J gene lost 5 bases, with 7 bases spanning the gap. Germline lookup yields CDR1 LGHNA and CDR2 YSLEER. The CDR3 length is 13 residues. CDR3 sequence reads: CASSQDAVTEAFF. The CDR3 DNA sequence: TGCGCCAGCAGCCAAGACGCAGTAACTGAAGCTTTCTTT.

This chain links TRBV7-2 with TRBJ2-3; D not resolved. Germline CDR1 and CDR2: SGHTA and FQGNSA. Trimming cost V 2 bases and J 0 bases, with 6 bases left between them. The CDR3 runs to 14 residues. The CDR3 reads CASSLSRSTDTQYF. The CDR3 coding sequence is TGTGCCAGCAGCTTATCTCGGAGCACAGATACGCAGTATTTT.